This T cell receptor beta chain was captured in a study of T cell responses to AZD1222 COVID-19 vaccine. Points from the study as a whole: Unmutated variant regions are reportedly targeted by nearly half of spike-specific TCRs. Repertoire sampling occurred only after the peak T cell response.

For this clone: Its antigen is not known.

Sequencing was performed with immunoSEQ multiplex PCR; in TCRdb, only in-frame clones are kept and a portion is missing. The sample lists under 150,000 clones; approximately 86% were seen once. The CDR3 has 19 amino acids. Germline V gene lookup returns CDR1 LNHDA and CDR2 SQIVND (reference sequence). Unmatched junction bases numbered 19, after V lost 7 bases and J lost 1 base. The sample consisted of peripheral blood, taken on day 0 of AZD1222 vaccination. J is TRBJ2-3 and V is TRBV19; TRBD1 matches 8 bases. The TCR sequence derives from an adult in good health. The CDR3 loop is CASTRAPPGTGRGTDTQYF. The CDR3 nucleotides are TGTGCCAGTACCAGGGCCCCCCCCGGGACAGGCCGAGGCACAGATACGCAGTATTTT.